These 24 T cell receptor beta chains originate from one sample sequenced in a study of PD-1 blockade in classical Hodgkin lymphoma. Generated by immunoSEQ multiplex PCR, the TCRdb table keeps only in-frame clones and is missing some. The top ten hold approximately 10% of the sample, which has tens of thousands of clones, about 90% seen once. Stated time point: cycle 4 day 1 (C4D1), after more than five weeks of nivolumab. Every patient was affected by relapse after autologous stem cell transplantation, while exposure to brentuximab vedotin was not uniform. Sequencing used peripheral blood mononuclear cells (PBMCs), obtained before the fourth cycle of nivolumab. These receptors were taken from a human donor with classical Hodgkin lymphoma.

The chain recombines TRBV19 with TRBJ1-5; D remains ambiguous. Deletions cut 3 bases from V and 0 bases from J, with 15 bases between. The length of the CDR3 is 17 residues. Per the germline V gene, CDR1 is LNHDA and CDR2 is SQIVND (reference sequence). Written as DNA, the CDR3 is TGTGCCAGTAGTATCATGTGGACGGCGTATAGCAATCAGCCCCAGCATTTT. Its translation is CASSIMWTAYSNQPQHF.

The chain has TRBV5-4 and TRBJ2-5; D may be TRBD2 (7 bases). V shed 2 bases and J shed 4 bases, with 12 bases lying between them. CDR3 length: 14 residues. In germline, CDR1 is SGHNT, CDR2 YYREEE (reference sequence). The CDR3 spells CASSLRGGGETQYF. The CDR3, as DNA: TGTGCCAGCAGCTTAAGGGGGGGCGGAGAGACCCAGTACTTC.

This rearrangement joins TRBV6-5 to TRBJ2-5, with 7 positions matching TRBD2. In germline, CDR1 is MNHEY, CDR2 SVGAGI. The ends lost 8 bases at V and 3 bases at J; junction bases unmatched: 3. CDR3 length: 12 residues. CDR3 residues: CASGAGEETQYF. CDR3 in DNA: TGTGCCAGCGGGGCGGGAGAAGAGACCCAGTACTTC.

The CDR3 sequence is CASRYSPGTNQPQHF. The CDR3 region has the DNA TGTGCCAGCAGGTATTCCCCCGGGACCAATCAGCCCCAGCATTTT. The chain uses TRBV25-1 and TRBJ1-5; a possible D gene is TRBD1 (5 bases). Trimming pared 6 bases from V and 3 bases from J, leaving 15 bases between. Per the germline V gene, CDR1 is MGHDK and CDR2 is SYGVNS. The CDR3 contains 15 residues.

CDR3 residues: CASTSGTVTYNEQFF. The CDR3 nucleotides are TGTGCCAGCACCTCCGGGACAGTAACCTACAATGAGCAGTTCTTC. This sequence joins TRBV9 and TRBJ2-1; TRBD1 agrees at 7 bases. CDR3 length: 15 residues. Germline V gene lookup returns CDR1 SGDLS and CDR2 YYNGEE. Germline trimming cut 6 bases from V and 2 bases from J; bases unmatched to any gene: 8.

CDR3 amino acids: CASSPGTAGNTIYF. The CDR3 region has the DNA TGTGCCAGCAGCCCGGGGACAGCTGGAAACACCATATATTTT. The chain is built from TRBV7-6 and TRBJ1-3, with 7 nucleotides matching TRBD1. This CDR3 is built from 14 residues. From germline, CDR1 is SGHVS and CDR2 FNYEAQ. Losses at the gene ends were 5 bases for V and 2 bases for J; bases not matched to a gene: 3.

The chain recombines TRBV6-5 with TRBJ2-1; 8 nucleotides align to TRBD1. The germline CDR1 and CDR2 sequences are MNHEY and SVGAGI. V trimming: 2 bases; J trimming: 4 bases; junction bases outside the gene matches: 4. The CDR3 is 15 amino acids. The CDR3 DNA reads as TGTGCCAGCAGTTACGGGCAGGGGGCATACAATGAGCAGTTCTTC. Its protein is CASSYGQGAYNEQFF.

This chain joins TRBV7-8 and TRBJ2-7; 8 bases align to TRBD2. With V trimmed by 5 bases and J by 5 bases, 8 bases remained unmatched. The CDR3 has 14 residues. Germline V gene data show CDR1 as SGHVS and CDR2 as FQNEAQ. Written as DNA, the CDR3 is TGTGCCAGCAGCCGGGGGGGCTCCTCGCACGAGCAGTACTTC. It encodes CASSRGGSSHEQYF.

The chain is built from TRBV18 and TRBJ2-3; TRBD2 matches at 8 bases. CDR1 and CDR2 from the germline V gene are KGHSH and LQKENI. With 3 bases clipped from V and 2 bases from J, the junction kept 7 bases outside the gene matches. The CDR3 has 16 amino acids. CDR3 coding DNA: TGTGCCAGCTCACCTGTTCGGGGGGGCTACACAGATACGCAGTATTTT. This gives the protein CASSPVRGGYTDTQYF.

The chain uses TRBV2 and TRBJ1-5; 10 bases are shared with TRBD1. CDR3 length equals 14 residues. V lost 8 bases, J lost 1 base, and 2 bases stayed unmatched. Germline V CDR1 and CDR2: SNHLY, FYNNEI. Written as DNA, the CDR3 is TGTGCCAGCTCGGACAGGGGGAGCAATCAGCCCCAGCATTTT. Translated: CASSDRGSNQPQHF.

This sequence joins TRBV25-1 and TRBJ2-3; weak D call: TRBD2 (5 bases). This CDR3 is 13 amino acids long. The germline V gene encodes CDR1 MGHDK and CDR2 SYGVNS. V was shortened by 8 bases and J by 3 bases, with 12 bases between the two germline ends. The CDR3 nucleotides read TGTGCCAGCGGCGGGCCGCTTACAGATACGCAGTATTTT. Translated, it gives CASGGPLTDTQYF. The entire variable domain, with the rest obtained from reference TRBV25-1 and TRBJ2-3, is as follows: EADIYQTPRYLVIGTGKKITLECSQTMGHDKMYWYQQDPGMELHLIHYSYGVNSTEKGDLSSESTVSRIRTEHFPLTLESARPSHTSQYLCASGGPLTDTQYFGPGTRLTVL.

This clone came up once. The rearrangement links TRBV4-2 to TRBJ1-4; TRBD1 aligns across 7 bases. With V trimmed by 1 base and J by 3 bases, 5 bases remained unmatched. The germline CDR1 and CDR2 sequences are LGHNA and YNFKEQ. The CDR3 loop spans 16 amino acids. CDR3 nucleotide sequence: TGTGCCAGCAGCCAAGGTCCGGGACAGCCTAATGAAAAACTGTTTTTT. This gives the protein CASSQGPGQPNEKLFF.

DNA of the CDR3: TGTGCCAGCAGTTTATCCTCCCCAGGAGCCGAGTACTTC. Amino acids: CASSLSSPGAEYF. This chain connects TRBV27 to TRBJ2-7; D gene ambiguous. The CDR3 spans 13 residues. The V gene lost 0 bases and the J gene lost 11 bases, with 14 bases spanning the gap. Germline V gene sequence: CDR1 MNHEY, CDR2 SMNVEV (reference sequence).

This clone came up a few times. The J gene is TRBJ1-2, the V gene TRBV7-9; unclear D gene. Trimming took off 5 bases at V and 5 bases at J, with 18 bases between the two ends. The CDR3 is 15 amino acids. In germline, CDR1 is SEHNR, CDR2 FQNEAQ (reference sequence). Written as DNA, the CDR3 is TGTGCCAGCAGCCACCTTCTGGGATGGGGATATGGCTACACCTTC. As protein: CASSHLLGWGYGYTF.

The V gene is TRBV7-8, the J gene TRBJ2-7; 8 positions agree with TRBD2. Germline V gene sequence: CDR1 SGHVS, CDR2 FQNEAQ. This CDR3 is 15 amino acids long. V was clipped by 4 bases and J by 6 bases; unmatched bases: 11. The CDR3 loop reads CASSSPGGVDFEQYF. CDR3 DNA sequence: TGTGCCAGCAGCTCTCCGGGGGGGGTGGACTTCGAGCAGTACTTC.

This clone has only a few counts. The gene calls are TRBV14 and TRBJ1-1, with a possible D match to TRBD1 (5 bases). The germline CDR1 and CDR2 sequences are SGHDN and FVKESK. V lost 0 bases to trimming and J lost 1 base, with 12 bases between them. The CDR3 has 16 residues. The CDR3 DNA is TGTGCCAGCAGCCAAGATTTCGGGGCAGGGAACACTGAAGCTTTCTTT. Translation: CASSQDFGAGNTEAFF.

V is TRBV30 and J is TRBJ1-1; a weak D match, TRBD1 (6 bases). Between the trimmed V and J ends, which lost 5 bases and 0 bases, there was a span of 13 bases. The CDR3 is 14 residues long. Germline CDR1 reads GTSNPN; CDR2 reads SVGIG (reference sequence). This CDR3 reads CAWAPTGLNTEAFF. CDR3 nucleotides: TGTGCCTGGGCTCCGACAGGCCTGAACACTGAAGCTTTCTTT.

In DNA form, the CDR3 reads TGTGCCAGCAGTTACTCCACAGGGGGCTACACCTTC. It translates to CASSYSTGGYTF. This sequence joins TRBV6-5 and TRBJ1-2; a weak D match, TRBD1 (6 bases). Germline CDR1 reads MNHEY; CDR2 reads SVGAGI. This CDR3 has 12 amino acids. V dropped 0 bases and J dropped 8 bases, with 7 bases sitting between them.

The chain uses TRBV7-3 and TRBJ1-1; tentative D call: TRBD1 (5 bases). With 5 bases removed from V and 1 base from J, the gap between germline ends came to 11 bases. Germline-derived CDR1 and CDR2 are SGHTA and FQGTGA. The CDR3 spans 14 residues. For the CDR3, the DNA is TGTGCCAGCAGCGCGCAGGGTGCGAACACTGAAGCTTTCTTT. Protein product: CASSAQGANTEAFF.

The gene calls are TRBV6-1 and TRBJ1-5; D is possibly TRBD1 (5 bases). V lost 3 bases and J lost 5, with 14 bases in between. Per germline, CDR1 MNHNS and CDR2 SASEGT. This CDR3 contains 15 residues. In nucleotides, the CDR3 is TGTGCCAGCAGTGAGGTGGACAAGCATTATCAGCCCCAGCATTTT. It translates to CASSEVDKHYQPQHF.

The rearrangement links TRBV4-2 to TRBJ2-3, with 8 bases aligning to TRBD2. The V gene's germline CDR1 is LGHNA and CDR2 YNFKEQ. V dropped 1 base and J dropped 2; count of bases not matched to a gene: 5. The CDR3 has 16 residues. The DNA for the CDR3 is TGTGCCAGCAGCCAAGGGCGGGGGGCGAACACAGATACGCAGTATTTT. This encodes CASSQGRGANTDTQYF.

The chain uses TRBV28 and TRBJ1-1; unclear D gene. Deletions cut 2 bases from V and 1 base from J, with 11 bases between. The CDR3 has 15 amino acids. The germline V gene encodes CDR1 MDHEN and CDR2 SYDVKM. CDR3 sequence: CASSLISPQNTEAFF. CDR3 sequence (DNA): TGTGCCAGCAGTTTAATTTCCCCCCAGAACACTGAAGCTTTCTTT.

This rearrangement joins TRBV6-1 to TRBJ2-7; weak D call: TRBD1 (5 bases). The CDR3 has 11 residues. V was shortened by 6 bases and J by 5 bases, with 8 bases between the two germline ends. Germline loops: CDR1 MNHNS, CDR2 SASEGT. DNA for the CDR3: TGTGCCAGCAGACAGGTTGACGAGCAGTACTTC. This encodes CASRQVDEQYF.

V usage is TRBV2 and J usage is TRBJ2-5, with a tentative D call TRBD2 (6 bases). Trimming stripped 8 bases from V and 5 bases from J, with 12 bases between. The CDR3 runs to 12 residues. The V gene's germline CDR1 is SNHLY and CDR2 FYNNEI. CDR3 sequence: CASSEGVETQYF. CDR3 bases: TGTGCCAGCTCGGAGGGCGTGGAGACCCAGTACTTC.